This T cell receptor (beta chain) was sequenced in a study of blood T cells in healthy people across ages. Primed by a sample-barcoded 5' primer and a J-beta primer mix, a second PCR proceeded for 7 to 11 cycles. TCRdb recomputed calls from the 5' RACE reads with MiXCR, one row per CDR3 protein. The sample holds about a million distinct CDR3 sequences, approximately 50% seen once. Notes on this clonotype: Its specificity is not known.

Study-level findings and limits: As age increased, TCR beta diversity per million T cells fell in a roughly linear fashion. Compared with aged donors, long-lived donors showed fewer expanded clones, suggesting selection. In the absence of known donor CMV status, changes in expanded clonotypes were possibly confounded.

The TCR originated in a woman in her fifties or sixties in good health. Input material: blood.

The CDR3 coding sequence is TGTGCCAGCAGTTTAACGGGGATCACCTACAATGAGCAGTTCTTC. Translated: CASSLTGITYNEQFF. The gene calls are TRBV6-5 and TRBJ2-1, with D possibly TRBD2 on 5 matching bases. V lost 4 bases to trimming and J lost 2 bases, with 12 bases between them. CDR3 length equals 15 residues. The V gene's germline CDR1 is MNHEY and CDR2 SVGAGI.